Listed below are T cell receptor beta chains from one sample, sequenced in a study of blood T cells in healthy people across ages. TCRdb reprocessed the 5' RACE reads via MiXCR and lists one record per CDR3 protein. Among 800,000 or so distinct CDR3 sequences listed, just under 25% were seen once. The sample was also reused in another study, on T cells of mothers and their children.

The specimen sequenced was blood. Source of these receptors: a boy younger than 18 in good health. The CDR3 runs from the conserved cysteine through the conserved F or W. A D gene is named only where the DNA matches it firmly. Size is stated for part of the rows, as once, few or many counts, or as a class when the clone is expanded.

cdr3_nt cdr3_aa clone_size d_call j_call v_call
TGTGCCAGCAGTGAAGGTTGGACAGGAGAGACCCAGTACTTC CASSEGWTGETQYF once TRBD1 TRBJ2-5 TRBV6-1
TGTGCCAGCAGTTACTCTGGACTGAACACCGGGGAGCTGTTTTTT CASSYSGLNTGELFF . . TRBJ2-2 TRBV6-5
TGCAGCGTTGTGGTTGACACGGGAAGGGGAAACACCATATATTTT CSVVVDTGRGNTIYF few . TRBJ1-3 TRBV29-1
TGTGCCAGCAGTGCCACCGGGACAGGGAACGAGCAGTACTTC CASSATGTGNEQYF . TRBD1 TRBJ2-7 TRBV2
TGTGCCAGCAGCTTAGCGGCTAGCGAGGGGAATGAGCAGTTCTTC CASSLAASEGNEQFF few . TRBJ2-1 TRBV13
TGCGCCAGCAGCTCCGACAGTAATTCACCCCTCCACTTT CASSSDSNSPLHF few . TRBJ1-6 TRBV5-1
TGTGCCAGCAGTTCGGAGCGGGACCGCCAAGAGACCCAGTACTTC CASSSERDRQETQYF . TRBD2 TRBJ2-5 TRBV12-3/TRBV12-4
TGTGCCAGCAGCTTAGTATGGGTGAGCGGCCCAGAGCAGTACTTC CASSLVWVSGPEQYF . . TRBJ2-7 TRBV11-2
TGTGCCAGCAGTCTAAATCAGGGCAGAATCAATCAGCCCCAGCATTTT CASSLNQGRINQPQHF . . TRBJ1-5 TRBV5-6
TGCAGTGCTGCTCCACTGACAGGGTGGGACAGCAATGAGCAGTTCTTC CSAAPLTGWDSNEQFF . TRBD1 TRBJ2-1 TRBV20-1
TGTGCCAGCAGCGGTCTGGGACAGGGGAGCTCCTACGAGCAGTACTTC CASSGLGQGSSYEQYF . TRBD1 TRBJ2-7 TRBV7-9
TGTGCCAGCGGGGACTGGTATAGCAATCAGCCCCAGCATTTT CASGDWYSNQPQHF . . TRBJ1-5 TRBV28
TGCAGTGCTCGGCCCCTCGGGGGAGCTTTCTTT CSARPLGGAFF few . TRBJ1-1 TRBV20-1
TGTGCCACCAGCGACGAGTCGGGGGACCAAGAGACCCAGTACTTC CATSDESGDQETQYF . . TRBJ2-5 TRBV15
TGCAGCGTTGTAGGGACAGGCACTTTCGCCGCCTACGAGCAGTACTTC CSVVGTGTFAAYEQYF . TRBD1 TRBJ2-7 TRBV29-1
TGTGCCACCAGTGACCCCACGGGACCAATACAAGAGACCCAGTACTTC CATSDPTGPIQETQYF many . TRBJ2-5 TRBV24-1
TGTGCCACCAGCCTGCAGGGTCATGAGCAGTTCTTC CATSLQGHEQFF . . TRBJ2-1 TRBV24-1
TGTGCCAGCAGTTTATATCCGGGAAGCTCCTACGAGCAGTACTTC CASSLYPGSSYEQYF few . TRBJ2-7 TRBV28
TGTGCCACCAGTGATGTACACTCCGGGACTACTACTTTCGGTGAGCAGTACTTC CATSDVHSGTTTFGEQYF few TRBD2 TRBJ2-7 TRBV24-1
TGTGCCAGCAGCCCCGTGGGACTAGCGGGAGCTTGCGAGCAGTACTTC CASSPVGLAGACEQYF few TRBD2 TRBJ2-7 TRBV7-9
TGTGCCAGCAGCTTAGCCCCGGGTCTCTCTCACAATGAGCAGTTCTTC CASSLAPGLSHNEQFF . . TRBJ2-1 TRBV7-9
TGTGCCAGCAGCTTATCAGGGGTGGATGAGCAGTTCTTC CASSLSGVDEQFF . . TRBJ2-1 TRBV7-3
TGCAGTGCTAGCCAGATGAACACTGAAGCTTTCTTT CSASQMNTEAFF . . TRBJ1-1 TRBV20-1
TGTGCCAGCACCCGAGGGACTAGCGGGAGTAGGGAGCAGTACTTC CASTRGTSGSREQYF few TRBD2 TRBJ2-7 TRBV6-5
TGCAGCGCTGAACAGCCCCAGCATTTT CSAEQPQHF few . TRBJ1-5 TRBV29-1
TGCGCCAGCACACCACCAGGCCCCGGGCAGTACTTC CASTPPGPGQYF . . TRBJ2-5 TRBV23-1
TGTGCCAGCAGCGACGTGGCAGCCTATAATTCACCCCTCCACTTT CASSDVAAYNSPLHF few . TRBJ1-6 TRBV7-8
TGTGCCAGCAGCCCTCCATTCCTGCCCCATGGCTACACCTTC CASSPPFLPHGYTF . . TRBJ1-2 TRBV9
TGTGCCAGCAGCTTAGTGGGCAGGGGATGGACGACTAATGAAAAACTGTTTTTT CASSLVGRGWTTNEKLFF few . TRBJ1-4 TRBV7-8
TGCAGTGCTTGGGGTCCCCGACAGACTGGCTATGGCTACACCTTC CSAWGPRQTGYGYTF few . TRBJ1-2 TRBV20-1
TGCGCCAGCAGCCAACGGGGCAGCTCCTACAATGAGCAGTTCTTC CASSQRGSSYNEQFF few . TRBJ2-1 TRBV4-3
TGTGCCAGCAGTTCCGGACGAAGGGAGGCAGATACGCAGTATTTT CASSSGRREADTQYF . . TRBJ2-3 TRBV27
TGCGCCAGCAGCTTGCTGGACAGAAATAATTCACCCCTCCACTTT CASSLLDRNNSPLHF . . TRBJ1-6 TRBV5-1
TGTGCCAGTAGTGCCGATGGGGAGTATGAGCAGTTCTTC CASSADGEYEQFF . . TRBJ2-1 TRBV19
TGCAGTGCCCCCCCAGGAGGGATAGATACACAGTATTTT CSAPPGGIDTQYF . . TRBJ2-3 TRBV20-1
TGCAGCGCTCAGGATCGGACAGATACGCAGTATTTT CSAQDRTDTQYF . . TRBJ2-3 TRBV29-1
TGCAGTGCTAAGGGACAGGCGTTCAATCAGCCCCAGCATTTT CSAKGQAFNQPQHF . TRBD1 TRBJ1-5 TRBV20-1
TGTGCCAGCAGCTTCGGACTAGCGGGGCAAACTAGCACAGATACGCAGTATTTT CASSFGLAGQTSTDTQYF . TRBD2 TRBJ2-3 TRBV7-9
TGCAGCGTTGAATCCCGGGTTGCAGATACGCAGTATTTT CSVESRVADTQYF . . TRBJ2-3 TRBV29-1
TGCGCCAGCAGCCAAGTTCTCCCCGGCGGTACCTACGAGCAGTACTTC CASSQVLPGGTYEQYF . . TRBJ2-7 TRBV4-1
TGTGCCAGCAGCCAAGATCCGGCTACTCCCTACGAGCAGTACTTC CASSQDPATPYEQYF . . TRBJ2-7 TRBV3-1
TGCAGCGTCGCTGACCCCAGGAAAGAGACCCAGTACTTC CSVADPRKETQYF few . TRBJ2-5 TRBV29-1
TGTGCCAGCAGCTTAGTCCGTCCACCTAGCACAGATACGCAGTATTTT CASSLVRPPSTDTQYF . . TRBJ2-3 TRBV11-2
TGTGCCAGCAAGCCCGCGGGAGGCGGCACCGGGGAGCTGTTTTTT CASKPAGGGTGELFF . TRBD2 TRBJ2-2 TRBV6-4
TGTGCCAGCAGCCCTTACTCCCTCGGACTCGGCTACACCTTC CASSPYSLGLGYTF few . TRBJ1-2 TRBV7-2